This T cell receptor beta chain was profiled in a study of blood T cell repertoires in COVID-19. Study overall: Sites across the United States, Italy and Spain contributed samples from acute and convalescent COVID-19. PBMCs, B-cell-depleted T cells, or T cells provided the cDNA or gDNA that made up the material.

The germline CDR1 and CDR2 sequences are SEHNR and FQNEAQ (reference sequence). The CDR3 loop spans 15 amino acids. The ends lost 5 bases at V and 4 bases at J; junction bases unmatched: 7. Study processing details: Reference gene primer amplification in the assay estimated nucleated cell counts. Here immunoSEQ multiplex PCR was the method, and the copy in TCRdb shows in-frame clones only, minus some. V and J calls and clone size are given by that table; D and trimming were obtained from the DNA. The sample yields about 270,000 clones, more than 75% seen once. V is TRBV7-9 and J is TRBJ1-1, with 10 bases fitting TRBD1. Source material: peripheral blood. This receptor was taken from a woman older than 75 with COVID-19, enrolled during active disease. The CDR3 DNA reads TGTGCCAGCAGCCTCCGGGACAGGGGACTCACTGAAGCTTTCTTT. Protein product: CASSLRDRGLTEAFF.